This TCR beta chain was documented in a study of blood T cell repertoires in COVID-19. Study information: PBMCs, B-cell-depleted T cells, or T cells provided the cDNA or gDNA that made up the material.

This CDR3 contains 12 residues. Germline CDR1 and CDR2: SNHLY and FYNNEI. The germline V and J ends were trimmed by 1 base and 4 bases, with 4 bases remaining between them. Assay: immunoSEQ multiplex PCR; the TCRdb copy retains only in-frame clones and omits some. The sample includes about 58,000 clones, 75% to 90% seen only once; the top ten take around a third. V gene TRBV2 combines with J gene TRBJ1-2; D is unclear. The source of this sequence is a man aged 55-75 years with COVID-19, enrolled during active disease. The sequenced material came from peripheral blood. This chain's CDR3 is CASSEGIYGYTF. CDR3 in DNA: TGTGCCAGCAGTGAAGGTATCTATGGCTACACCTTC.